This entry lists 4 T cell receptor beta chains sequenced from one sample in a study of monozygotic twins with inflammatory bowel disease. One entry per CDR3 protein, without DNA, is what TCRdb gives after re-calling the 5' RACE reads. The sample has approximately 160,000 distinct CDR3 sequences. Sample: blood. The receptors were sampled from a human donor with ulcerative colitis or Crohn's disease, or a healthy co-twin of an affected twin (not recorded which).

The CDR3 region is CASSEAGGPSLYNEQFF. The chain carries TRBV27 and TRBJ2-1; with no DNA, the TCRdb D assignment of TRBD2 cannot be verified. The CDR3 sequence is 17 residues long. The germline gives CDR1 MNHEY, CDR2 SMNVEV (reference sequence).

V usage is TRBV14 and J usage is TRBJ2-7; TCRdb picks TRBD2, but there is no DNA to check that call. Germline values: CDR1 SGHDN, CDR2 FVKESK. This CDR3 has 15 amino acids. CDR3 loop: CASSQSSSESYEQYF.

This rearrangement joins TRBV5-4 to TRBJ2-3; TCRdb proposes TRBD1, but this gene call is untestable without DNA. CDR3 size: 17 residues. Germline assignment: CDR1 SGHNT and CDR2 YYREEE (reference sequence). The CDR3 spells CASSLGNGQGRTDTQYF.

V and J are TRBV10-3 and TRBJ1-2; TCRdb reports TRBD1, a call that lacks DNA to check it against. Germline loops: CDR1 ENHRY, CDR2 SYGVKD. The CDR3 loop spans 14 amino acids. This CDR3 is CAITDPGQGEGYTF.